The entry that follows covers one T cell receptor (beta chain) sequence. The target antigen is unknown. Germline lookup yields CDR1 SGHVS and CDR2 FQNEAQ. Trimming pared 1 base from V and 10 bases from J, leaving 11 bases between. The CDR3 covers 13 residues. This sample was included in a study of CD8+CD57+ T cells in acquired aplastic anemia. Study outcomes and limitations: Patients shared 25 to 35 CD8+ CDR3 sequences with controls.

All sequencing subjects had displayed CD8+CD57+ cell expansion on flow cytometry. Profiles of TCR beta VDJ and CDR3 were generated from a genomic DNA template. Using its own MiXCR run on the reads, TCRdb lists one record per CDR3 protein. The sample records under 350,000 distinct CDR3 sequences, approximately 60% being singletons. This chain uses TRBV7-8 with TRBJ2-1; the D gene is possibly TRBD2 (6 bases). Sequenced input: sorted CD4+, CD8+, or CD8+CD57+ T cells (not recorded which) from PBMCs. This receptor was taken from a human donor with aplastic anemia. The CDR3, as DNA: TGTGCCAGCAGCTTAGGTATCGGGGGAGAGCAGTTCTTC. It yields the protein CASSLGIGGEQFF.